The entry below describes one TCR beta chain. This record belongs to a study of T cells after somatic rescue of genetic block. Clones were read by immunoSEQ multiplex PCR, and TCRdb kept only the in-frame ones, dropping some. The data contain approximately 110,000 clones, 75% to 95% of them singletons. The origin of this receptor is a young woman. Sequencing was carried out using peripheral blood mononuclear cells (PBMCs).

CDR3 sequence reads: CAINLSGGANEQFF. For the CDR3, the DNA is TGTGCCATCAACCTTAGCGGGGGGGCCAATGAGCAGTTCTTC. The V gene is TRBV6-1, the J gene TRBJ2-1; 11 bases align to TRBD2. This CDR3 region has 14 residues. V lost 10 bases, J lost 6 bases, and 8 bases stayed unmatched. Germline V gene lookup returns CDR1 MNHNS and CDR2 SASEGT.